Shown below are 12 T cell receptor beta chains from a single sample sequenced in a study of read filtering for tumor transcriptome and immune sequencing. Molecular barcoded adaptors covering alpha/delta and beta/gamma chains were used on 400 ng RNA. TCRdb reanalysed the reads using MiXCR and keeps one entry per CDR3 protein. The table lists 35,000 to 40,000 distinct CDR3 sequences, 14% of them singletons. Input material: a population of CD138-negative cells sorted from bone marrow. The receptors come from a donor aged 40 or older with multiple myeloma.

This clonotype came up many times. J is TRBJ2-1 and V is TRBV5-1, with TRBD1 matching 7 bases. The germline gives CDR1 SGHRS, CDR2 YFSETQ. This CDR3 has 12 amino acids. J was trimmed by 5 bases and V by 6 bases; bases with no gene match: 2. CDR3 in DNA: TGCGCCAGCATTGGACAGGACAATGAGCAGTTCTTC. Translated, it gives CASIGQDNEQFF. Drawing the rest from reference TRBV5-1 and TRBJ2-1, the complete variable domain is KAGVTQTPRYLIKTRGQQVTLSCSPISGHRSVSWYQQTPGQGLQFLFEYFSETQRNKGNFPGRFSGRQFSNSRSEMNVSTLELGDSALYLCASIGQDNEQFFGPGTRLTVL.

This clonotype was recorded at least ten times. The chain couples TRBV7-8 to TRBJ2-7; 9 nucleotides agree with TRBD2. Trimming removed 1 base from V and 2 bases from J; junction bases left unmatched: 6. The CDR3 is made up of 16 amino acids. Germline-derived CDR1 and CDR2 are SGHVS and FQNEAQ. The CDR3 loop reads CASSLERASGAYEQYF. The CDR3 bases are TGTGCCAGCAGCTTAGAAAGGGCTAGCGGGGCCTACGAGCAGTACTTC.

This clonotype was counted many times. V gene TRBV12-3 or TRBV12-4 combines with J gene TRBJ2-1; D remains unclear. Trimming cost V 8 bases and J 0 bases, with 11 bases left between them. The CDR3 loop spans 14 amino acids. The chain's CDR3 is CASAIRGSYNEQFF. The DNA for the CDR3 is TGTGCCAGCGCGATACGAGGCTCCTACAATGAGCAGTTCTTC.

This clonotype was seen a few times. It may be a read error: a sequence one base away is much more abundant. This chain connects TRBV19 to TRBJ2-1, with D perhaps matching TRBD2 (5 bases). Trimming cost V 8 bases and J 9 bases, with 23 bases left between them. This CDR3 comprises 15 residues. The germline V gene has CDR1 LNHDA and CDR2 SQIVND (reference sequence). In DNA, the CDR3 is TGTGCCAGTGGTTGGAGGTTAGAGCTTTGGGGTGAGCAGTTCTTC. Protein: CASGWRLELWGEQFF.

This clonotype has at least ten counts. The chain links TRBV7-2 to TRBJ1-2, with 7 bases that match TRBD1. This CDR3 contains 16 residues. V dropped 2 bases and J dropped 2; count of bases not matched to a gene: 8. The germline V gene encodes CDR1 SGHTA and CDR2 FQGNSA. The CDR3 is CASSLKTGKRNYGYTF. CDR3 bases: TGTGCCAGCAGCTTAAAGACAGGGAAAAGAAACTATGGCTACACCTTC. The full variable domain, completed using reference TRBV7-2 and TRBJ1-2, is GAGVSQSPSNKVTEKGKDVELRCDPISGHTALYWYRQSLGQGLEFLIYFQGNSAPDKSGLPSDRFSAERTGGSVSTLTIQRTQQEDSAVYLCASSLKTGKRNYGYTFGSGTRLTVV.

This clonotype was recorded a few times. The V call is TRBV6-1, the J call TRBJ1-1; TRBD1 agrees at 10 bases. The V segment lost 4 bases and the J segment 11 bases; nucleotides outside the gene matches: 13. Germline V gene lookup returns CDR1 MNHNS and CDR2 SASEGT. This CDR3 is 15 amino acids long. The CDR3 region is CASSVPGQGTFGAFF. CDR3 DNA sequence: TGTGCCAGCAGTGTACCGGGACAGGGGACATTTGGGGCTTTCTTT.

As to this clonotype: A far larger clone is one nucleotide away, so this likely arose from a read error. The V call is TRBV12-3 or TRBV12-4, the J call TRBJ2-1, with TRBD2 as a possible D gene (6 bases). V lost 3 bases to trimming and J lost 9 bases, with 12 bases between them. The CDR3 has 13 residues. For the CDR3, the DNA is TGTGCCAGCAGTTTCGCGGGGCTGGGTGAGCAGTTCTTC. Its translation: CASSFAGLGEQFF.

This chain joins TRBV7-9 and TRBJ1-1, with a weak D call TRBD1 (6 bases). CDR3 length: 14 residues. CDR1 is SEHNR, CDR2 FQNEAQ, per germline (reference sequence). Trimming took off 1 base at V and 5 bases at J, with 11 bases between the two ends. CDR3 sequence reads: CASSLETQGTEAFF. The CDR3 region has the DNA TGTGCCAGCAGCTTAGAAACACAGGGAACTGAAGCTTTCTTT.

J is TRBJ2-3 and V is TRBV5-6; 10 nucleotides agree with TRBD2. After removal of 4 bases from V and 0 bases from J, the junction contained 2 bases not matched to a gene. The CDR3 runs 15 residues. Germline CDR1 reads SGHDT; CDR2 reads YYEEEE. The CDR3 reads CASSPLAGSTDTQYF. In DNA, the CDR3 is TGTGCCAGCAGCCCACTAGCGGGGAGCACAGATACGCAGTATTTT.

The sample holds a few counts of this clonotype. This clone may be a read error of a much larger clone one base away. The rearrangement uses TRBV5-5 and TRBJ2-3; 8 bases match TRBD1. This CDR3 is 16 amino acids long. Per the germline V gene, CDR1 is SGHKS and CDR2 is YYEKEE (reference sequence). The CDR3 DNA sequence: TGTGCCAGCAGCTGGGACGGACAGGGTAGCACAGATACGCGGTATTTT. This translates into CASSWDGQGSTDTRYF.

The table lists this clonotype with many counts. This sequence joins TRBV5-1 and TRBJ2-7, with 7 bases lining up with TRBD1. CDR1 SGHRS and CDR2 YFSETQ come from the germline V gene. The CDR3 has 14 amino acids. Trimming cost V 4 bases and J 2 bases; bases outside gene matches: 6. The CDR3 DNA is TGCGCCAGCAGCATAGGACAGGTAGCCTACGAGCAGTACTTC. It encodes CASSIGQVAYEQYF.

With regard to this clonotype: This clone may be a read error of a much larger clone one base away. The rearrangement joins TRBV12-3 or TRBV12-4 to TRBJ2-1; a possible D gene is TRBD2 (6 bases). The J call may not be correct, given that the DNA end is closer to TRBJ2-7. The CDR3 length is 15 residues. CDR3 loop: CASSSFGGDYNEQYF. For the CDR3, the DNA is TGTGCCAGCAGTTCTTTCGGGGGTGACTACAATGAGCAGTACTTC.